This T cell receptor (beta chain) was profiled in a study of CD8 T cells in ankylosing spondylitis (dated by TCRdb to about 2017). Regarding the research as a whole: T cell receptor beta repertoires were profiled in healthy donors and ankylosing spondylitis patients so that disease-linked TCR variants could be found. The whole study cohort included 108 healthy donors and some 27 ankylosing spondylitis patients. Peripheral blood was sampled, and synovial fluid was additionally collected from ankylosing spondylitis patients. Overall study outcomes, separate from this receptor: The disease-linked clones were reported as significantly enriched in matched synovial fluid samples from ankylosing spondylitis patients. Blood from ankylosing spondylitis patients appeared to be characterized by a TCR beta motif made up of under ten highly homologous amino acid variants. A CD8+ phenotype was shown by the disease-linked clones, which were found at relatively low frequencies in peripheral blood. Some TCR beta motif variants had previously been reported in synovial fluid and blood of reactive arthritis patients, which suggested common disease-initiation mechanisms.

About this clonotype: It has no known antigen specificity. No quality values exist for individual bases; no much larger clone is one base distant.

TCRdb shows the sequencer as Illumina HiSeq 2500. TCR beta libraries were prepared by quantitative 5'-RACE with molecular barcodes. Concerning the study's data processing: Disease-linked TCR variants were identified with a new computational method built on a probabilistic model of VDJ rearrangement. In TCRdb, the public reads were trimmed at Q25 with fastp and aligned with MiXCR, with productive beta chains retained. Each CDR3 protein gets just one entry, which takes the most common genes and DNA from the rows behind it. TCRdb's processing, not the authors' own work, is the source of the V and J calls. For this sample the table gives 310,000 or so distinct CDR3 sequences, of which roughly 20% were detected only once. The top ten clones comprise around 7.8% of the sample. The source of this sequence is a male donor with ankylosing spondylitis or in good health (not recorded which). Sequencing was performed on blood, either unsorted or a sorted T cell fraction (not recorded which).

The DNA sequence is TGTGCCAGCAGTGTCCTAGCGGGAGCCGGAGATACGCAGTATTTT. This is translated as CASSVLAGAGDTQYF. The sequence is built from TRBV2 and TRBJ2-3; TRBD2 aligns with 10 central bases. Reading the germline V gene gives CDR1 SNHLY and CDR2 FYNNEI. CDR3 length: 15 amino acids, cysteine to phenylalanine. Just CDR3 DNA is preserved here, 45 bases in frame from base 1. Trimmed from V: 4 bases; trimmed from J: 5 bases; junction bases lacking a gene match: 6.